The 24 T cell receptor beta chains presented below share a single source sample, sequenced in a study of cytomegalovirus exposure and HLA in healthy donors. 13 Jbeta primers and 60 Vbeta primers were used for the PCR. This table comes from immunoSEQ multiplex PCR, and its TCRdb copy is limited to in-frame clones, with some not included. The sample holds about 120,000 clones, over 60% seen once. The source material was PBMCs. The origin of the receptors is a woman in her thirties or forties in good health and CMV-seropositive.

The V call is TRBV4-2, the J call TRBJ2-5; 8 positions agree with TRBD1. The CDR3 runs to 14 residues. The V and J ends lost 4 bases and 1 base, in that order; junction bases with no gene match: 2. The V gene's germline CDR1 is LGHNA and CDR2 YNFKEQ. CDR3 region: CASSPGQGQETQYF. The CDR3 DNA follows: TGTGCCAGCAGCCCAGGACAGGGCCAAGAGACCCAGTACTTC.

The CDR3 loop is CASSTTQGAVEKLFF. CDR3 nucleotides: TGTGCCAGCAGCACAACACAGGGGGCTGTTGAAAAACTGTTTTTT. V usage is TRBV9 and J usage is TRBJ1-4; TRBD1 agrees at 9 bases. This CDR3 spans 15 amino acids. In germline, CDR1 is SGDLS, CDR2 YYNGEE. V gave up 4 bases and J gave up 7 bases; unmatched junction bases: 8.

The chain combines TRBV29-1 with TRBJ2-3; 10 bases match TRBD1. This CDR3 region has 14 residues. From germline, CDR1 is SQVTM and CDR2 ANQGSEA. V was clipped by 6 bases and J by 4 bases; unmatched bases: 7. For the CDR3, the DNA is TGCAGCGTCAGAGACAGGGGGCTGGCAGATACGCAGTATTTT. Its translation: CSVRDRGLADTQYF.

The chain has TRBV7-9 and TRBJ1-5, with 7 positions matching TRBD1. The CDR3 is 16 amino acids. Germline V gene data show CDR1 as SEHNR and CDR2 as FQNEAQ (reference sequence). V shed 5 bases, J shed 9 bases, and the junction held 16 bases outside the gene matches. The DNA for the CDR3 is TGTGCCAGCAGCCAGGGGGACACAGGGGCCCAAGGGCCCCAGCATTTT. Protein sequence: CASSQGDTGAQGPQHF.

The rearrangement links TRBV4-1 to TRBJ2-7, with TRBD2 matching 11 bases. CDR1 MGHRA and CDR2 YSYEKL come from the germline V gene. V trimming: 7 bases; J trimming: 3 bases; junction bases outside the gene matches: 17. The CDR3 is 18 amino acids. CDR3 loop: CASTLGALTSGVYYEQYF. In DNA form, the CDR3 reads TGCGCCAGCACCCTTGGGGCCCTGACTAGCGGGGTTTACTACGAGCAGTACTTC.

CDR3 in amino acids: CASSPPTNTSGGYSYNEQFF. In DNA form, the CDR3 reads TGCGCCAGCAGCCCACCTACCAATACTAGCGGGGGCTATTCCTACAATGAGCAGTTCTTC. J is TRBJ2-1 and V is TRBV5-1, with 11 bases fitting TRBD2. There are 20 residues in the CDR3. CDR1 is SGHRS and CDR2 is YFSETQ in the germline V gene. The trim removed 4 bases at V and 1 base at J, leaving 16 bases unmatched.

V is TRBV2 and J is TRBJ2-1; 9 bases agree with TRBD1. Germline assignment: CDR1 SNHLY and CDR2 FYNNEI. Trimming cost V 7 bases and J 8 bases; bases outside gene matches: 6. The CDR3 sequence is 13 residues long. In nucleotides, the CDR3 is TGTGCCAGCAACAAACAGGGGGCGGATGAGCAGTTCTTC. Translated: CASNKQGADEQFF.

This clone was seen only once. The CDR3 region has the DNA TGTGCCAGCAGCGTAGAGGGGTTTGAAAACACCATATATTTT. It yields the protein CASSVEGFENTIYF. The chain uses TRBV9 and TRBJ1-3; D perhaps matches TRBD1 (5 bases). Germline lookup yields CDR1 SGDLS and CDR2 YYNGEE. V lost 0 bases to trimming and J lost 6 bases, with 10 bases between them. The length of the CDR3 is 14 residues.

The chain employs TRBV2 and TRBJ2-3, with D perhaps TRBD2 (6 bases). Per germline, CDR1 SNHLY and CDR2 FYNNEI. V lost 8 bases to trimming and J lost 2 bases, with 14 bases between them. This CDR3 spans 14 amino acids. The CDR3 DNA sequence: TGTGCCAGCCTGGCGGCGGGGAACACAGATACGCAGTATTTT. Its protein product is CASLAAGNTDTQYF.

This chain's CDR3 is CASSPGVASTDTQYF. Here the CDR3 DNA reads TGTGCCAGCAGCCCGGGGGTAGCTAGCACAGATACGCAGTATTTT. J is TRBJ2-3 and V is TRBV9; TRBD2 might be the D (6 bases). Trimming took off 4 bases at V and 0 bases at J, with 12 bases between the two ends. There are 15 residues in the CDR3. Germline V CDR1 and CDR2: SGDLS, YYNGEE.

This rearrangement joins TRBV7-8 to TRBJ1-1; a possible D gene is TRBD1 (6 bases). V was cut by 3 bases and J by 2 bases, with 19 bases left in between. Per the germline V gene, CDR1 is SGHVS and CDR2 is FQNEAQ. The CDR3 has 17 residues. The DNA for the CDR3 is TGTGCCAGCAGCTTTGGGTATCGGACAGACACAAACACTGAAGCTTTCTTT. This gives the protein CASSFGYRTDTNTEAFF.

The chain employs TRBV5-1 and TRBJ1-2; possible D gene TRBD1, 5 bases. The CDR3 runs to 15 residues. V lost 3 bases and J lost 6, with 18 bases in between. Per germline, CDR1 SGHRS and CDR2 YFSETQ. CDR3 in amino acids: CASSSRGEGSHGYTF. CDR3 DNA: TGCGCCAGCAGCTCCCGTGGGGAGGGGTCCCATGGCTACACCTTC.

This clone showed up just a few times. This chain uses TRBV29-1 with TRBJ1-5; TRBD1 matches 8 bases. With V trimmed by 4 bases and J by 9 bases, 8 bases remained unmatched. The CDR3 runs 13 residues. From germline, CDR1 is SQVTM and CDR2 ANQGSEA. The CDR3 sequence is CSVVLGQGGPQHF. DNA of the CDR3: TGCAGCGTTGTCCTCGGACAGGGCGGGCCCCAGCATTTT.

This clone was seen a handful of times. V usage is TRBV4-3 and J usage is TRBJ2-1; TRBD2 agrees at 7 bases. V lost 2 bases and J lost 7; bases outside the gene matches: 5. From germline, CDR1 is LGHNA and CDR2 YSLEER. This CDR3 has 14 amino acids. In DNA, the CDR3 is TGCGCCAGCAGCCAACCCGGGACTATAAATGAGCAGTTCTTC. It translates to CASSQPGTINEQFF.

The chain joins TRBV5-1 to TRBJ2-7, with 14 bases matching TRBD2. The CDR3 covers 19 residues. The germline V gene has CDR1 SGHRS and CDR2 YFSETQ. The J segment lost 5 bases and the V segment lost 4 bases, leaving 17 bases of the junction unmatched. The CDR3 region is CASSPYYSGLAGVPDEQYF. DNA for the CDR3: TGCGCCAGCAGCCCTTACTATTCGGGACTAGCGGGGGTGCCGGACGAGCAGTACTTC.

V is TRBV7-2 and J is TRBJ1-4; TRBD1 matches 10 bases. The V segment lost 3 bases and the J segment 5 bases; nucleotides outside the gene matches: 3. This CDR3 spans 15 amino acids. Germline V gene data show CDR1 as SGHTA and CDR2 as FQGNSA. Here the CDR3 DNA reads TGTGCCAGCAGCTTCGACAGGGGGCTGAATGAAAAACTGTTTTTT. It encodes CASSFDRGLNEKLFF.

The chain recombines TRBV6-5 with TRBJ2-1; a weak D match, TRBD2 (6 bases). The CDR3 is made up of 15 amino acids. The germline gives CDR1 MNHEY, CDR2 SVGAGI. Trimming removed 5 bases at V and 0 bases at J, with 11 bases between. CDR3 sequence (DNA): TGTGCCAGCAGTGCCGGCGGGGTCTCCTACAATGAGCAGTTCTTC. Its translation is CASSAGGVSYNEQFF.

This clone has a handful of counts. The chain combines TRBV25-1 with TRBJ2-7; D possibly corresponds to TRBD2 (6 bases). The germline V and J ends were trimmed by 4 bases and 2 bases, with 12 bases remaining between them. CDR1 MGHDK and CDR2 SYGVNS come from the germline V gene. The CDR3 contains 14 residues. The CDR3 region is CASSAPGLTYEQYF. In nucleotides, the CDR3 is TGTGCCAGCAGTGCCCCGGGACTTACCTACGAGCAGTACTTC.

The V gene is TRBV7-9, the J gene TRBJ1-4; a weak D match, TRBD1 (6 bases). The V end was cut by 4 bases, the J end by 7 bases, with 13 bases between. CDR1 SEHNR and CDR2 FQNEAQ come from the germline V gene (reference sequence). The CDR3 has 14 amino acids. CDR3 region: CASSSQGHGEKLFF. The CDR3 DNA sequence: TGTGCCAGCAGCTCCCAGGGGCACGGTGAAAAACTGTTTTTT.

This clone came up once. The chain recombines TRBV6-4 with TRBJ2-6, with a weak D call TRBD2 (6 bases). From germline, CDR1 is MRHNA and CDR2 SNTAGT. The CDR3 sequence is 15 residues long. Trimming cost V 2 bases and J 3 bases, with 8 bases left between them. The CDR3, as DNA: TGTGCCAGCAGTGACGGGGGGTATGGGGCCAACGTCCTGACTTTC. Translating it yields CASSDGGYGANVLTF.

This clone turned up a few times. V is TRBV2 and J is TRBJ1-1, with TRBD1 identical over 8 bases. Germline V CDR1 and CDR2: SNHLY, FYNNEI. The CDR3 is 14 residues long. Trimming at V came to 0 bases and at J to 5 bases, leaving 2 bases not matched to a gene. CDR3 sequence reads: CASSEAQGDTEAFF. CDR3 bases: TGTGCCAGCAGTGAAGCACAGGGGGATACTGAAGCTTTCTTT. The full variable domain, rest sourced from reference TRBV2 and TRBJ1-1, is EPEVTQTPSHQVTQMGQEVILRCVPISNHLYFYWYRQILGQKVEFLVSFYNNEISEKSEIFDDQFSVERPDGSNFTLKIRSTKLEDSAMYFCASSEAQGDTEAFFGQGTRLTVV.

This clone was detected a few times. This chain links TRBV6-5 with TRBJ2-7, with D perhaps TRBD2 (5 bases). V lost 0 bases and J 7 bases, leaving 7 bases between the germline ends. The CDR3 is 12 residues long. CDR1 is MNHEY and CDR2 is SVGAGI in the germline V gene. The CDR3 region is CASSYSRGEQYF. In nucleotides, the CDR3 is TGTGCCAGCAGTTACTCGAGAGGGGAGCAGTACTTC.

This clone appeared once. The chain carries TRBV5-1 and TRBJ2-1, with D unresolved. V gave up 4 bases and J gave up 5 bases, with 16 bases separating them. The CDR3 length is 15 residues. Germline V gene data show CDR1 as SGHRS and CDR2 as YFSETQ. CDR3 amino acids: CASSGPSDSHNEQFF. The DNA for the CDR3 is TGCGCCAGCAGCGGCCCAAGCGACTCACACAATGAGCAGTTCTTC.

This rearrangement joins TRBV9 to TRBJ2-3; D perhaps matches TRBD2 (7 bases). There are 14 residues in the CDR3. V was cut by 4 bases and J by 5 bases, with 14 bases left in between. Germline lookup yields CDR1 SGDLS and CDR2 YYNGEE. The CDR3 loop is CASSPGGGQDTQYF. The CDR3 region has the DNA TGTGCCAGCAGCCCGGGCGGGGGACAAGATACGCAGTATTTT.